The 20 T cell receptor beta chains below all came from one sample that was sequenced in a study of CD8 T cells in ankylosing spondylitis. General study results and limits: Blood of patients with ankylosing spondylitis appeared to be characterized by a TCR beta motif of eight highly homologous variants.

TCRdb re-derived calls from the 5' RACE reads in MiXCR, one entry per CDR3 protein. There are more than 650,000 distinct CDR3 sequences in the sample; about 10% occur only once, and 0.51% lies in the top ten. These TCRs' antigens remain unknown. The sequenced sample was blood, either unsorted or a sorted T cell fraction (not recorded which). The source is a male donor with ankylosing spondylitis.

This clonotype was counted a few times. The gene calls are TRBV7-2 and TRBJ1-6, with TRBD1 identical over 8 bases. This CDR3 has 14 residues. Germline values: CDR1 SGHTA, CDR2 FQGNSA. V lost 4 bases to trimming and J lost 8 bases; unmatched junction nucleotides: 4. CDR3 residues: CASSYRGWDSPLHF. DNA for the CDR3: TGTGCCAGCAGCTACAGGGGGTGGGATTCACCCCTCCACTTT.

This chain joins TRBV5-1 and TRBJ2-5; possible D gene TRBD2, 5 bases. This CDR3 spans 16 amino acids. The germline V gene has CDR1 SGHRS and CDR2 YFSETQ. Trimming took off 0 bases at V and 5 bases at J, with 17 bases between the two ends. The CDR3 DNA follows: TGCGCCAGCAGCTTGGGTTCCCGACGGGGATGGGAGACCCAGTACTTC. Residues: CASSLGSRRGWETQYF.

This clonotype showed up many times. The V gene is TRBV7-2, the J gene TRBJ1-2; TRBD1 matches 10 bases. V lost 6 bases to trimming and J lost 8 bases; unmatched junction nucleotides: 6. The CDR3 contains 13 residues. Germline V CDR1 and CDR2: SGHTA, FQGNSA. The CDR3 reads CASSPGQGGGYTF. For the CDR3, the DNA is TGTGCCAGCAGTCCTGGACAGGGGGGCGGCTACACCTTC.

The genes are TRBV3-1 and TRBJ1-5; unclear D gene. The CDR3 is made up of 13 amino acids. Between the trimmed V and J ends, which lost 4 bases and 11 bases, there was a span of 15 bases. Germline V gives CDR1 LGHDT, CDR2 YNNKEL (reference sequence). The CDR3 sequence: CASSPLPGGAQHF. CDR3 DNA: TGTGCCAGCAGCCCCCTCCCCGGTGGCGCCCAGCATTTT.

CDR3 in DNA: TGCAGCGTTGCTACTAGCTCCGAGACCCAGTACTTC. This codes for CSVATSSETQYF. The rearrangement joins TRBV29-1 to TRBJ2-5; tentatively, D is TRBD2 (6 bases). CDR1 is SQVTM, CDR2 ANQGSEA, per germline. Trimming removed 4 bases from V and 5 bases from J, with 11 bases in between. The CDR3 runs to 12 residues.

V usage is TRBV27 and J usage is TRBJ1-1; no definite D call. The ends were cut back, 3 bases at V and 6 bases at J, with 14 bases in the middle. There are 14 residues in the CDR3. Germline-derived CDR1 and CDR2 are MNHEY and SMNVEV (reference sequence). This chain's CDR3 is CASSFLTSGAEAFF. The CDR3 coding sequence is TGTGCCAGCAGTTTTTTGACCTCTGGCGCTGAAGCTTTCTTT.

The DNA for the CDR3 is TGCAGTGCTATGCCTACCTACAACAATGAGCAGTTCTTC. Translation gives CSAMPTYNNEQFF. The chain recombines TRBV20-1 with TRBJ2-1; unclear D gene. Germline CDR1 is DFQATT and CDR2 is SNEGSKA (reference sequence). The CDR3 length is 13 residues. Trimming shortened V by 4 bases and J by 5 bases, and 12 bases separated the two germline ends.

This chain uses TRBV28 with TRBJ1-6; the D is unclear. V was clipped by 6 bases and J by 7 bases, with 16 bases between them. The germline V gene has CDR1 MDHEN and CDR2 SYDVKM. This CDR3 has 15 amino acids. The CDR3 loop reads CASSSPGDRNSPLHF. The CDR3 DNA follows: TGTGCCAGCAGCTCCCCCGGGGATAGGAATTCACCCCTCCACTTT.

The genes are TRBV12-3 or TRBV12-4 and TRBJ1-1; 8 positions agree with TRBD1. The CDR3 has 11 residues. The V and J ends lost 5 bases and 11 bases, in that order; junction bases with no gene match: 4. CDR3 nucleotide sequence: TGTGCCAGCAGTCGGACAGGGAGGGCTTTCTTT. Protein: CASSRTGRAFF.

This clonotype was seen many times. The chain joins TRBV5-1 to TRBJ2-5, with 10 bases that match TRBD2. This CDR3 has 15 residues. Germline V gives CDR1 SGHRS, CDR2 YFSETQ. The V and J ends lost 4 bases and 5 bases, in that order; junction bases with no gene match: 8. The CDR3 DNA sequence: TGCGCCAGCAGCGCGCTAGCGGGAGACTATGAGACCCAGTACTTC. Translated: CASSALAGDYETQYF. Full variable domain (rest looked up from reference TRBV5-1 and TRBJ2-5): KAGVTQTPRYLIKTRGQQVTLSCSPISGHRSVSWYQQTPGQGLQFLFEYFSETQRNKGNFPGRFSGRQFSNSRSEMNVSTLELGDSALYLCASSALAGDYETQYFGPGTRLLVL.

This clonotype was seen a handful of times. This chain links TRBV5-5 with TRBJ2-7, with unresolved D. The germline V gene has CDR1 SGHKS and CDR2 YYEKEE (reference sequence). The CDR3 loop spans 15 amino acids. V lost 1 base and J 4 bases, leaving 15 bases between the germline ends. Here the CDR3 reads CASSLFTPGLYEQYF. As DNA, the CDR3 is TGTGCCAGCAGCTTGTTCACTCCCGGTCTATACGAGCAGTACTTC.

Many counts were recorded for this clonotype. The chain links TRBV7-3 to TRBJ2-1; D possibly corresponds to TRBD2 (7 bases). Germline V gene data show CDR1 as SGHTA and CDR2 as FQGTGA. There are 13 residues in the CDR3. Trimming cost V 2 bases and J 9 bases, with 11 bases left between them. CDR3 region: CASSLPGGGEQFF. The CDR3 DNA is TGTGCCAGCAGCTTACCGGGGGGCGGTGAGCAGTTCTTC. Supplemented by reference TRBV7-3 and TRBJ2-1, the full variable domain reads GAGVSQTPSNKVTEKGKYVELRCDPISGHTALYWYRQSLGQGPEFLIYFQGTGAADDSGLPNDRFFAVRPEGSVSTLKIQRTERGDSAVYLCASSLPGGGEQFFGPGTRLTVL.

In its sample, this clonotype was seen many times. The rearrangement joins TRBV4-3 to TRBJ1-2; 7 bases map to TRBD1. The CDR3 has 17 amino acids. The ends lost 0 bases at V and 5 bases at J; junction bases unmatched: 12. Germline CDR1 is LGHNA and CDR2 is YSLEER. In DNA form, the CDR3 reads TGCGCCAGCAGCCAAGATCCGGGGCGGGGACAGTCATATGGCTACACCTTC. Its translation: CASSQDPGRGQSYGYTF.

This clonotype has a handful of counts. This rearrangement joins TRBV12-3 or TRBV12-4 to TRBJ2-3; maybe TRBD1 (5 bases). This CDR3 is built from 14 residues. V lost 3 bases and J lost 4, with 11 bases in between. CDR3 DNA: TGTGCCAGCAGTTTTTTATCAGGGTCAGATACGCAGTATTTT. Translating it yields CASSFLSGSDTQYF.

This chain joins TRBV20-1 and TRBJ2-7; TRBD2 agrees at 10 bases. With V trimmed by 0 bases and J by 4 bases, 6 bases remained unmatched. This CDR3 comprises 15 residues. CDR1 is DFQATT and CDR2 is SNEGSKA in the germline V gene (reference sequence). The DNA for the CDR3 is TGCAGTGCTAGAGATCTCGGAGCGGGAGGGTACGAGCAGTACTTC. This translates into CSARDLGAGGYEQYF.

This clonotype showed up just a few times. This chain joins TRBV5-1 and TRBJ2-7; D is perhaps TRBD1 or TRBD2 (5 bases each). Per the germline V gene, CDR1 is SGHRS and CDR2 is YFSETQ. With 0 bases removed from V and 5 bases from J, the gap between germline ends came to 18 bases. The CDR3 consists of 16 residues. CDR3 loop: CASSLVGTLGPNEQYF. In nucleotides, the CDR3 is TGCGCCAGCAGCTTGGTCGGGACCCTGGGCCCAAACGAGCAGTACTTC.

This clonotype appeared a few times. The CDR3 spells CSAGDPQGGNQPQHF. In DNA form, the CDR3 reads TGCAGTGCGGGGGACCCCCAGGGAGGGAATCAGCCCCAGCATTTT. The rearrangement joins TRBV20-1 to TRBJ1-5, with D maybe TRBD1 (5 bases). Trimming took off 6 bases at V and 4 bases at J, with 19 bases between the two ends. Germline V gene data show CDR1 as DFQATT and CDR2 as SNEGSKA (reference sequence). This CDR3 contains 15 residues.

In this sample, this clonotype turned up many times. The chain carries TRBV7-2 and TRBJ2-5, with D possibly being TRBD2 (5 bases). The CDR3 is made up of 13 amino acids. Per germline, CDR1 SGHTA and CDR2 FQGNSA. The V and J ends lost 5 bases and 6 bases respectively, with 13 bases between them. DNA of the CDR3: TGTGCCAGCAGCCCGGGGAGTGGAAAGACCCAGTACTTC. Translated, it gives CASSPGSGKTQYF.

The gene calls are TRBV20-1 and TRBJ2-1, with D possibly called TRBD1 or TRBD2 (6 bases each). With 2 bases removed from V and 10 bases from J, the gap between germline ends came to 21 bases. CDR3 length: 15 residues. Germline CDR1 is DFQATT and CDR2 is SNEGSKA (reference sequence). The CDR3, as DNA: TGCAGTGCTAGAACTGCAGGGGCGATCGCGGGAGAGCAGTTCTTC. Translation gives CSARTAGAIAGEQFF.

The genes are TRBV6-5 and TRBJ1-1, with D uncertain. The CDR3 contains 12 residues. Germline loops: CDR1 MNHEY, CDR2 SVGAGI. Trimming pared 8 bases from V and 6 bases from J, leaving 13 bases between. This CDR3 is CASGYFGAEAFF. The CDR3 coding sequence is TGTGCCAGCGGGTATTTCGGGGCTGAAGCTTTCTTT.